The 30 T cell receptor beta chains below come from one sample, sequenced in a study of cytomegalovirus exposure and HLA in healthy donors. The table came from immunoSEQ multiplex PCR; TCRdb's copy has only in-frame clones and leaves some out. The sample has under 140,000 clones, over 75% seen once. Sequenced sample: PBMCs. Every receptor here comes from a woman aged 25 to 45 in good health and CMV-seropositive.

The rearrangement uses TRBV28 and TRBJ2-7, with 8 nucleotides matching TRBD2. The CDR3 consists of 14 residues. CDR1 is MDHEN, CDR2 SYDVKM, per germline. Trimming at V came to 2 bases and at J to 2 bases, leaving 2 bases not matched to a gene. The CDR3, as DNA: TGTGCCAGCAGTTTAACGGGAGGGGCCTACGAGCAGTACTTC. It encodes CASSLTGGAYEQYF.

CDR3 residues: CASSPKDPGAEGVIGYTF. The CDR3 DNA is TGCGCCAGCAGCCCTAAGGACCCTGGGGCGGAAGGGGTAATAGGCTACACCTTC. The chain couples TRBV5-1 to TRBJ1-2, with a possible D match to TRBD1 (5 bases). Germline lookup yields CDR1 SGHRS and CDR2 YFSETQ. Trimming took 4 bases from V and 8 from J, leaving 30 bases between them. This CDR3 is built from 18 residues.

The V call is TRBV30, the J call TRBJ2-7; D is uncertain. Trimming took 1 base from V and 5 from J, leaving 6 bases between them. This CDR3 contains 11 residues. Germline CDR1 reads GTSNPN; CDR2 reads SVGIG (reference sequence). The CDR3 loop reads CAWSALHEQYF. The CDR3 DNA follows: TGTGCCTGGAGTGCCCTCCACGAGCAGTACTTC. The complete variable domain, with remaining parts taken from reference TRBV30 and TRBJ2-7, reads SQTIHQWPATLVQPVGSPLSLECTVEGTSNPNLYWYRQAAGRGLQLLFYSVGIGQISSEVPQNLSASRPQDRQFILSSKKLLLSDSGFYLCAWSALHEQYFGPGTRLTVT.

V usage is TRBV11-3 and J usage is TRBJ2-1, with D perhaps TRBD2 (5 bases). The germline V gene encodes CDR1 SGHNT and CDR2 YENEEA. The CDR3 is 12 residues long. Between the trimmed V and J ends, which lost 3 bases and 8 bases, there was a span of 8 bases. CDR3 nucleotides: TGTGCCAGCAGCTTTTCGGAGGATGAGCAGTTCTTC. Protein sequence: CASSFSEDEQFF.

V is TRBV30 and J is TRBJ1-1; D might be TRBD1 (6 bases). The V gene's germline CDR1 is GTSNPN and CDR2 SVGIG (reference sequence). Deletions cut 2 bases from V and 1 base from J, with 14 bases between. The CDR3 contains 15 residues. The CDR3 loop is CAWSTWGGRNTEAFF. The CDR3 nucleotides read TGTGCCTGGAGTACCTGGGGGGGCCGGAACACTGAAGCTTTCTTT. The variable domain in full, completed from reference TRBV30 and TRBJ1-1, reads SQTIHQWPATLVQPVGSPLSLECTVEGTSNPNLYWYRQAAGRGLQLLFYSVGIGQISSEVPQNLSASRPQDRQFILSSKKLLLSDSGFYLCAWSTWGGRNTEAFFGQGTRLTVV.

J is TRBJ2-2 and V is TRBV10-2; 8 bases map to TRBD2. The CDR3 consists of 12 residues. The germline V gene encodes CDR1 WSHSY and CDR2 SAAADI. The ends lost 6 bases at V and 8 bases at J; junction bases unmatched: 2. This CDR3 reads CASSERGGELFF. The DNA of the CDR3 is TGCGCCAGCAGCGAGCGGGGGGGGGAGCTGTTTTTT.

The V call is TRBV2, the J call TRBJ2-7; TRBD2 matches at 9 bases. This CDR3 region has 14 residues. J gave up 6 bases and V 8 bases, and 11 bases lay outside the gene matches. In germline, CDR1 is SNHLY, CDR2 FYNNEI. CDR3 coding DNA: TGTGCCAGCGTAATATCGGGGACTAGCAGCGAGCAGTACTTC. It codes for CASVISGTSSEQYF. The variable domain in full, completed from reference TRBV2 and TRBJ2-7, reads EPEVTQTPSHQVTQMGQEVILRCVPISNHLYFYWYRQILGQKVEFLVSFYNNEISEKSEIFDDQFSVERPDGSNFTLKIRSTKLEDSAMYFCASVISGTSSEQYFGPGTRLTVT.

The V gene is TRBV5-1, the J gene TRBJ2-2; TRBD1 matches at 10 bases. The CDR3 runs to 16 residues. Germline CDR1 is SGHRS and CDR2 is YFSETQ. V gave up 4 bases and J gave up 6 bases; unmatched junction bases: 9. DNA of the CDR3: TGCGCCAGCAGCGAAACCGGGACAGGGGCCGCCGGGGAGCTGTTTTTT. Translated, it gives CASSETGTGAAGELFF.

The V and J genes are TRBV18 and TRBJ1-2; 9 bases are shared with TRBD1. Trimming removed 2 bases from V and 3 bases from J; junction bases left unmatched: 4. The CDR3 length is 15 residues. Per the germline V gene, CDR1 is KGHSH and CDR2 is LQKENI. CDR3 bases: TGTGCCAGCTCACCAGGGACAGGGCGGGACTATGGCTACACCTTC. Residues: CASSPGTGRDYGYTF.

V and J are TRBV5-4 and TRBJ2-7; 10 nucleotides line up with TRBD1. V lost 3 bases to trimming and J lost 6 bases; unmatched junction nucleotides: 6. Germline V gene lookup returns CDR1 SGHNT and CDR2 YYREEE (reference sequence). The CDR3 contains 14 residues. CDR3 residues: CASSSGQGRTEQYF. Here the CDR3 DNA reads TGTGCCAGCAGCTCGGGACAGGGGCGGACCGAGCAGTACTTC.

The gene calls are TRBV18 and TRBJ2-7, with 9 bases aligning to TRBD1. J lost 4 bases, V lost 2 bases, and 6 bases had no gene match. CDR1 is KGHSH and CDR2 is LQKENI in the germline V gene. The CDR3 totals 15 residues. CDR3 nucleotide sequence: TGTGCCAGCTCACCAAGGGACAGGGCGCAGTACGAGCAGTACTTC. This encodes CASSPRDRAQYEQYF.

The chain carries TRBV15 and TRBJ2-5; tentative D call: TRBD1 (6 bases). This CDR3 is built from 15 residues. The ends were cut back, 2 bases at V and 1 base at J, with 11 bases in the middle. Germline CDR1 LNHNV, CDR2 YYDKDF (reference sequence). The CDR3 loop is CATSRLGHLQETQYF. Written as DNA, the CDR3 is TGTGCCACCAGCAGATTGGGACACCTCCAAGAGACCCAGTACTTC.

CDR3 bases: TGTGCCAGCTCACCATTAGACAGTTCGGAGCAGTACTTC. This gives the protein CASSPLDSSEQYF. The J gene is TRBJ2-7, the V gene TRBV18, with D maybe TRBD1 (5 bases). The germline V and J ends were trimmed by 2 bases and 7 bases, with 12 bases remaining between them. CDR3 length: 13 amino acids. Germline CDR1 KGHSH, CDR2 LQKENI.

This clone has only one observation. The chain joins TRBV9 to TRBJ2-3, with a weak D call TRBD2 (7 bases). Trimming removed 0 bases at V and 0 bases at J, with 11 bases between. This CDR3 is 16 amino acids long. Germline assignment: CDR1 SGDLS and CDR2 YYNGEE. Written as DNA, the CDR3 is TGTGCCAGCAGCGTAGGCGGGGGCCCAAGCACAGATACGCAGTATTTT. Encoded protein: CASSVGGGPSTDTQYF.

The chain employs TRBV2 and TRBJ1-6; 9 bases agree with TRBD1. The CDR3 is made up of 15 amino acids. V shed 6 bases, J shed 7 bases, and the junction held 7 bases outside the gene matches. The germline CDR1 and CDR2 sequences are SNHLY and FYNNEI. CDR3 sequence (DNA): TGTGCCAGCAGACAGTCCGGACAGGGGAATTCACCCCTCCACTTT. Protein: CASRQSGQGNSPLHF.

The chain has TRBV9 and TRBJ2-2; D ambiguous. This CDR3 has 13 residues. Per germline, CDR1 SGDLS and CDR2 YYNGEE. The V end lost 4 bases, the J end lost 13 bases, and 17 bases lay between the germline ends. This CDR3 is CASSRDGYEALFF. CDR3 bases: TGTGCCAGCAGCAGAGACGGCTACGAGGCGCTGTTTTTT.

V and J are TRBV2 and TRBJ2-7; weak D call: TRBD2 (5 bases). CDR1 is SNHLY, CDR2 FYNNEI, per germline. This CDR3 contains 13 residues. Trimming took off 5 bases at V and 6 bases at J, with 14 bases between the two ends. In DNA, the CDR3 is TGTGCCAGCAGTTTCACGGACGGAGGCGAGCAGTACTTC. Protein product: CASSFTDGGEQYF.

The rearrangement joins TRBV9 to TRBJ2-1, with D possibly being TRBD2 (6 bases). The length of the CDR3 is 16 residues. V was clipped by 4 bases and J by 2 bases, with 16 bases between them. Germline V lookup: CDR1 SGDLS, CDR2 YYNGEE. This CDR3 is CASSPRNSGAYNEQFF. CDR3 nucleotide sequence: TGTGCCAGCAGCCCACGTAATAGCGGAGCCTACAATGAGCAGTTCTTC.

This clone was seen a handful of times. The chain couples TRBV4-1 to TRBJ2-3; 8 bases are shared with TRBD2. J lost 5 bases, V lost 3 bases, and 13 bases had no gene match. CDR3 length: 17 residues. CDR1 is MGHRA, CDR2 YSYEKL, per germline. The CDR3 DNA is TGCGCCAGCAGCCATCCTTCCCGGGAGGGCCGAAAAGATACGCAGTATTTT. Its translation: CASSHPSREGRKDTQYF.

This chain joins TRBV30 and TRBJ2-7, with 9 bases matching TRBD1. The CDR3 has 15 residues. V lost 1 base, J lost 3 bases, and 7 bases stayed unmatched. CDR1 and CDR2 (germline): GTSNPN, SVGIG (reference sequence). The CDR3 coding sequence is TGTGCCTGGAGTGATCTCCGACAGGGGGGCTACGAGCAGTACTTC. The encoded protein is CAWSDLRQGGYEQYF.

This rearrangement joins TRBV18 to TRBJ2-2, with D possibly matching TRBD2 (6 bases). CDR1 KGHSH and CDR2 LQKENI come from the germline V gene. Trimming removed 3 bases at V and 6 bases at J, with 8 bases between. CDR3 length: 13 residues. The CDR3 is CASSPRDSGELFF. The CDR3 DNA reads TGTGCCAGCTCACCGCGGGACTCCGGGGAGCTGTTTTTT.

The V call is TRBV11-2, the J call TRBJ2-1, with a weak D call TRBD1 (7 bases). Germline V gives CDR1 SGHAT, CDR2 FQNNGV. CDR3 size: 18 residues. V lost 4 bases and J lost 0, with 19 bases in between. This chain's CDR3 is CASSSRDRVMSSYNEQFF. For the CDR3, the DNA is TGTGCCAGCAGCTCGCGGGACAGAGTAATGAGCTCCTACAATGAGCAGTTCTTC.

This chain uses TRBV9 with TRBJ1-2; D ambiguous. CDR1 and CDR2 (germline): SGDLS, YYNGEE. This CDR3 comprises 14 residues. V was clipped by 3 bases and J by 7 bases, with 16 bases between them. In nucleotides, the CDR3 is TGTGCCAGCAGCGCGACGGCGGCCTATAGTGGCTACACCTTC. Its translation: CASSATAAYSGYTF.

V and J are TRBV7-2 and TRBJ2-3; D ambiguous. Germline V gives CDR1 SGHTA, CDR2 FQGNSA. Trimming took off 2 bases at V and 2 bases at J, with 14 bases between the two ends. CDR3 length: 16 residues. The CDR3 DNA reads as TGTGCCAGCAGCTTACGGTCCGCACTGCCCACAGATACGCAGTATTTT. It translates to CASSLRSALPTDTQYF.

This chain links TRBV9 with TRBJ1-1; D uncertain. The germline V gene has CDR1 SGDLS and CDR2 YYNGEE. Trimming left V 4 bases short and J 2 bases short, with 12 bases between. The CDR3 totals 14 residues. The CDR3 protein is CASSPEAGNTEAFF. Written as DNA, the CDR3 is TGTGCCAGCAGCCCGGAAGCGGGAAACACTGAAGCTTTCTTT.

The chain has TRBV27 and TRBJ2-2; D unresolved. The ends were cut back, 2 bases at V and 4 bases at J, with 8 bases in the middle. CDR3 length: 14 residues. Germline-derived CDR1 and CDR2 are MNHEY and SMNVEV (reference sequence). The CDR3 sequence: CASSLNGGTGELFF. As DNA, the CDR3 is TGTGCCAGCAGTTTAAACGGCGGCACCGGGGAGCTGTTTTTT.

The chain uses TRBV9 and TRBJ2-1; D perhaps matches TRBD1 (5 bases). This CDR3 has 14 amino acids. Trimming took off 0 bases at V and 6 bases at J, with 10 bases between the two ends. Germline CDR1 SGDLS, CDR2 YYNGEE. The chain's CDR3 is CASSVAVQGNEQFF. The CDR3 DNA is TGTGCCAGCAGCGTAGCTGTGCAGGGCAATGAGCAGTTCTTC.

The gene calls are TRBV7-2 and TRBJ2-1, with a tentative D call TRBD2 (5 bases). This CDR3 contains 13 residues. V was clipped by 5 bases and J by 4 bases, with 9 bases between them. CDR1 SGHTA and CDR2 FQGNSA come from the germline V gene. The CDR3 sequence: CASSTGLYNEQFF. CDR3 coding DNA: TGTGCCAGCAGCACGGGATTATACAATGAGCAGTTCTTC.

The chain combines TRBV6-1 with TRBJ2-3; TRBD1 aligns across 9 bases. After removal of 3 bases from V and 5 bases from J, the junction contained 6 bases not matched to a gene. The CDR3 spans 15 residues. Germline loops: CDR1 MNHNS, CDR2 SASEGT. CDR3 sequence reads: CASSEEQGAVDTQYF. In DNA, the CDR3 is TGTGCCAGCAGTGAGGAACAGGGGGCTGTAGATACGCAGTATTTT.

This chain joins TRBV29-1 and TRBJ2-3; possibly TRBD2 for D (5 bases). The V gene's germline CDR1 is SQVTM and CDR2 ANQGSEA. Trimming removed 2 bases at V and 6 bases at J, with 18 bases between. The CDR3 length is 15 residues. The CDR3 region is CSVERATGISDTQYF. CDR3 nucleotides: TGCAGCGTTGAAAGGGCCACGGGGATCTCCGATACGCAGTATTTT.